Sequencing of this T cell receptor beta chain was carried out in a study of blood T cell repertoires in COVID-19. The overall study: Whether acute or convalescent, the COVID-19 samples came from the United States, Italy and Spain. The cDNA or gDNA used as material had been derived from T cells, B-cell-depleted T cells, or PBMCs.

In the original processing: Amplification with reference gene primers provided the estimates of nucleated cell counts. Sequenced by immunoSEQ multiplex PCR; TCRdb stores in-frame clones only, minus some. V, J and clone size reflect that table, while D and trimming were determined from the DNA. The sample contains 200,000 to 250,000 clones, about 85% of which appear only once. The junction had 2 bases not matched to a gene; V was cut back by 6 bases and J by 5 bases. CDR3 length: 14 residues. Germline V CDR1 and CDR2: ENHRY, SYGVKD. This rearrangement joins TRBV10-3 to TRBJ2-1; 12 bases agree with TRBD2. Sequencing was performed on peripheral blood. The sequence derives from a woman older than 75 with active or convalescent COVID-19. The CDR3 here is CAIRASGRDNEQFF. The CDR3 DNA sequence: TGTGCCATCAGGGCTAGCGGGAGGGACAATGAGCAGTTCTTC.